The sequence of this TCR beta chain was determined in a study of technical replicates of blood from several donors. Clones were sequenced by immunoSEQ multiplex PCR, and TCRdb holds only the in-frame ones, with some missing. Among approximately 14,000 clones, 70% to 80% were seen once, and the ten largest hold more than 9.5%. Trimming left V 4 bases short and J 3 bases short, with 6 bases between. Germline loops: CDR1 WNHNN, CDR2 SYGVQD (reference sequence). The CDR3 runs 12 residues. This clone was seen only once. The chain uses TRBV10-1 and TRBJ1-2; D ambiguous. What was sequenced was PBMCs. This clonotype originated in a human donor in good health. This CDR3 is CASSAGDYGYTF. The DNA for the CDR3 is TGCGCCAGCAGTGCCGGTGACTATGGCTACACCTTC.